Detailed here is one T cell receptor beta chain. Time point: cycle 4 day 1 (C4D1), after 5 to 7 weeks of nivolumab. There was relapse after autologous stem cell transplantation in every patient, and there was variation in brentuximab vedotin exposure. Complete response, partial response or progressive disease constituted the best responses recorded. This sample is part of a study of PD-1 blockade in classical Hodgkin lymphoma. TCRdb's copy holds only in-frame clones and misses some; the assay was immunoSEQ multiplex PCR. The data show some 95,000 clones, with approximately 90% seen just once and around 3% held by the top ten. V lost 3 bases and J lost 3; bases outside the gene matches: 7. The CDR3 runs to 14 residues. CDR1 and CDR2 (germline): GTSNPN, SVGIG (reference sequence).

Here the sequenced sample was peripheral blood mononuclear cells (PBMCs), taken before the fourth cycle of nivolumab. This clonotype was sampled from a human donor with classical Hodgkin lymphoma. The V call is TRBV30, the J call TRBJ2-7; TRBD2 aligns across 8 bases. The CDR3 DNA reads TGTGCCTGGAGGGGACTAGTGGCAGGCTACGAGCAGTACTTC. Protein sequence: CAWRGLVAGYEQYF.